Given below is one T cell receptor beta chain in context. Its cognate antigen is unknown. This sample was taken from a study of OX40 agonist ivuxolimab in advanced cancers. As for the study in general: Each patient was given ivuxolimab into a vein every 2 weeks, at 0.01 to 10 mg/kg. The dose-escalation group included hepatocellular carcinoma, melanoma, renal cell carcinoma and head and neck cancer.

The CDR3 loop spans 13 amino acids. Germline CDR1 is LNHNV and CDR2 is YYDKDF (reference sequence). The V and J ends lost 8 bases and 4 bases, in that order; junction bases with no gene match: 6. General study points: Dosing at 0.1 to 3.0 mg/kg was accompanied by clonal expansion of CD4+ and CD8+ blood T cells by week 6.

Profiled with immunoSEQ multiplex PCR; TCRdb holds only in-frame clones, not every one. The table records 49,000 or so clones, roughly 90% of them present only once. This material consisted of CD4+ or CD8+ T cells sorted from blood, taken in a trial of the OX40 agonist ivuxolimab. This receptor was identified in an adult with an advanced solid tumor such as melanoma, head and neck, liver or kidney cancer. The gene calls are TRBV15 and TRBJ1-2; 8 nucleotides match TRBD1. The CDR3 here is CATGTGGVYGYTF. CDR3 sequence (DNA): TGTGCCACCGGCACAGGGGGGGTCTATGGCTACACCTTC.